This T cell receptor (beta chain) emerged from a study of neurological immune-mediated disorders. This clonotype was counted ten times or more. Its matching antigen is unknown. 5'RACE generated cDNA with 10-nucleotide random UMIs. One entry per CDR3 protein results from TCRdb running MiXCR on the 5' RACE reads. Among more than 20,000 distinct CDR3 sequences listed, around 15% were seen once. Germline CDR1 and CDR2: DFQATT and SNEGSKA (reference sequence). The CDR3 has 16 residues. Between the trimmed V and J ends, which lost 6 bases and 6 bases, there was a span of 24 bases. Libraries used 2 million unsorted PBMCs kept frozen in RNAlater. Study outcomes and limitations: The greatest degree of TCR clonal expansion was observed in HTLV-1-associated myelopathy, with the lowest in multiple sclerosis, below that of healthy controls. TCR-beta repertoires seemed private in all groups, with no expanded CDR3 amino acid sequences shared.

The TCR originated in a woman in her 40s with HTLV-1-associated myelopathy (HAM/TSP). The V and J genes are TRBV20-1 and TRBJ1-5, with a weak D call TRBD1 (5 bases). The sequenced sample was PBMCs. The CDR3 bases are TGCAGTGCCAGATCAAGCAGGGAATCGCTCTCTCAGCCCCAGCATTTT. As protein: CSARSSRESLSQPQHF.